The TCR beta chain under discussion was sequenced for a study of blood T cells in healthy people across ages. Findings and limits, study-wide: When set beside aged donors, long-lived donors presented more naive CD4+ cells and higher diversity.

A J-beta primer mix and a sample-barcoded 5' primer were used in a second PCR of about 7 to 12 cycles. TCRdb re-called the 5' RACE reads through MiXCR, storing one row per CDR3 protein. The table has about 810,000 distinct CDR3 sequences, about 34% seen once. A remark on this clonotype: The target antigen is unknown.

The sequenced material came from blood. The receptor comes from a man aged 18 to 30 in good health.

The CDR3 coding sequence is TGTGCCAGCAGTGACAAAAACTATGGCTACACCTTC. As protein: CASSDKNYGYTF. V is TRBV6-6 and J is TRBJ1-2; unclear D gene. The length of the CDR3 is 12 residues. Germline assignment: CDR1 MNHNY and CDR2 SVGAGI (reference sequence). Between the trimmed V and J ends, which lost 5 bases and 2 bases, there was a span of 6 bases.